The TCR beta chain described here comes from a study of blood T cell repertoires in COVID-19. Study background: There were acute and convalescent COVID-19 samples, and they came from the United States, Italy and Spain. PBMCs, B-cell-depleted T cells, or T cells provided the cDNA or gDNA that made up the material.

This CDR3 is built from 14 residues. Germline V gene lookup returns CDR1 LNHDA and CDR2 SQIVND (reference sequence). V shed 1 base, J shed 1 base, and the junction held 0 bases outside the gene matches. Original handling: Nucleated cell number was recorded as an estimate derived from reference gene primer amplification. The method was immunoSEQ multiplex PCR; TCRdb's version includes in-frame clones alone and lacks a portion of them. The V and J calls and clone size were taken over from that table, and D and trimming were inferred from the DNA. This sample has approximately 68,000 clones, with about nine tenths found just once.

The chain carries TRBV19 and TRBJ2-5; 7 bases are shared with TRBD1. This sequence was found in a woman in her fifties or sixties with acute or convalescent COVID-19. Sequencing input: peripheral blood. This CDR3 reads CASSIGTGQETQYF. The DNA of the CDR3 is TGTGCCAGTAGTATAGGGACAGGCCAAGAGACCCAGTACTTC.